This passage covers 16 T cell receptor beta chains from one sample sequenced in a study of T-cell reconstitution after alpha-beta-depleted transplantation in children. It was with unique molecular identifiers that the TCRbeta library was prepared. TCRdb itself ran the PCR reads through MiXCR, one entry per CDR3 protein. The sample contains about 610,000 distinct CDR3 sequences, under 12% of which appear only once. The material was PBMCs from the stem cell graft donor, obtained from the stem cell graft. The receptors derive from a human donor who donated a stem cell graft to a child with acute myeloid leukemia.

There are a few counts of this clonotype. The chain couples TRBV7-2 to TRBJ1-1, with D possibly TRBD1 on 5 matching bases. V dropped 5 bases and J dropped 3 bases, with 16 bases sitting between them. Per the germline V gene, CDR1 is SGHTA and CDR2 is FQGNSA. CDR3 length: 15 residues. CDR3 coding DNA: TGTGCCAGCAGCCCTCGGGGGGGGAGGTACACTGAAGCTTTCTTT. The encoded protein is CASSPRGGRYTEAFF.

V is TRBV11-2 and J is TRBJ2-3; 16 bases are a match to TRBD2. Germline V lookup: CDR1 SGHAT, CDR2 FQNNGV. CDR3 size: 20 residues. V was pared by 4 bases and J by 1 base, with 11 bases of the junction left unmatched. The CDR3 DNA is TGTGCCAGCAGCTATCAACGCCCGGGACTAGCGGGAGGGCGCACAGATACGCAGTATTTT. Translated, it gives CASSYQRPGLAGGRTDTQYF.

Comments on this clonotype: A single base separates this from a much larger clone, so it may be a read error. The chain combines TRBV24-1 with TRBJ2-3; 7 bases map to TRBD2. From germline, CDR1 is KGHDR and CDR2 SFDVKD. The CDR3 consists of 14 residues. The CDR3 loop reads CGTGHRRETDTQYF. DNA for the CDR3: TGTGGCACGGGTCATCGGCGGGAGACAGATACGCAGTATTTT.

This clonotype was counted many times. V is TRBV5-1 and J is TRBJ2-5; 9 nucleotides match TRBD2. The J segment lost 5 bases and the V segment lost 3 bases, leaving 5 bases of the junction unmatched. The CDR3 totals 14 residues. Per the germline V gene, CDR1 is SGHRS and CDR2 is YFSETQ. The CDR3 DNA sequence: TGCGCCAGCAGCTCGTTAGCGGGAGTTGAGACCCAGTACTTC. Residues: CASSSLAGVETQYF.

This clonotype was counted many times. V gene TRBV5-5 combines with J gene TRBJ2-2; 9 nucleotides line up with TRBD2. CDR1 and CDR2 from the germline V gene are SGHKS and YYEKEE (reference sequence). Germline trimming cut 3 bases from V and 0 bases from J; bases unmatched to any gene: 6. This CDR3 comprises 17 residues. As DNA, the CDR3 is TGTGCCAGCAGCTGGAGACTAGCGGCCTCGAACACCGGGGAGCTGTTTTTT. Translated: CASSWRLAASNTGELFF.

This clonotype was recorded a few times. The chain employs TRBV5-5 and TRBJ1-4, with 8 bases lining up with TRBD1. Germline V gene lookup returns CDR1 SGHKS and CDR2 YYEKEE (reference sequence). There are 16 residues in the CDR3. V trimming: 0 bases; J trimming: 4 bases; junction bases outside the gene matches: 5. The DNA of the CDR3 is TGTGCCAGCAGCTTGGACAGGGGGGCGATTAATGAAAAACTGTTTTTT. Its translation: CASSLDRGAINEKLFF.

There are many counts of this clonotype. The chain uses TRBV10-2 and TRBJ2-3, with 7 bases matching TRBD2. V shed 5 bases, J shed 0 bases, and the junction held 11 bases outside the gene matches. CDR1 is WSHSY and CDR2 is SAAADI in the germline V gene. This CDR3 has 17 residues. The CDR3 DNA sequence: TGCGCCAGCAGTCCCCTAGCCGGGAGGAGAAGCACAGATACGCAGTATTTT. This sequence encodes CASSPLAGRRSTDTQYF.

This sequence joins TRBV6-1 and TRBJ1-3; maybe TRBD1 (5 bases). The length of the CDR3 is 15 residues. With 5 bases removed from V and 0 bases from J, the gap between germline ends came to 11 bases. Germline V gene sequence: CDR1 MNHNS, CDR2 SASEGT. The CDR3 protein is CASSQLGDSGNTIYF. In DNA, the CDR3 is TGTGCCAGCAGTCAATTGGGGGACTCTGGAAACACCATATATTTT.

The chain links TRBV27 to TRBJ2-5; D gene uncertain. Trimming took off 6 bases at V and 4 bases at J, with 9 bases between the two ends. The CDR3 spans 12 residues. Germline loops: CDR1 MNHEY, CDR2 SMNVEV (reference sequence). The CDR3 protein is CASRSGPETQYF. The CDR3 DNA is TGTGCCAGCAGATCGGGCCCAGAGACCCAGTACTTC.

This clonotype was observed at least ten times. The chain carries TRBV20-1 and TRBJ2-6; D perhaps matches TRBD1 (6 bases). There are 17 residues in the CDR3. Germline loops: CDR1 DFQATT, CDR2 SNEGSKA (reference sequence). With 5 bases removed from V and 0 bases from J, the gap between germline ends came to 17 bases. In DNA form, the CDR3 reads TGCAGTGCTCTTAATACAGGGCGCAGCTCTGGGGCCAACGTCCTGACTTTC. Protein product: CSALNTGRSSGANVLTF.

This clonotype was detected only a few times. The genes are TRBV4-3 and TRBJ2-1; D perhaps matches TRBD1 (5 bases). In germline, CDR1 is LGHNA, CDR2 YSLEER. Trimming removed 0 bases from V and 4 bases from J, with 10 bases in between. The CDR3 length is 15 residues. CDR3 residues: CASSQDRQIYNEQFF. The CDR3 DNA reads TGCGCCAGCAGCCAAGATCGACAGATTTACAATGAGCAGTTCTTC.

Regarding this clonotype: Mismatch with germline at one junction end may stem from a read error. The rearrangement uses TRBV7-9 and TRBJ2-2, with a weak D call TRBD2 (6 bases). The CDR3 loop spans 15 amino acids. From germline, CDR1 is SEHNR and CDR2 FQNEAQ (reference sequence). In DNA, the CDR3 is TGTGCCGGCAGCCCTCTCGGGACTGAGGGCGGGGAGCTGTTTTTT. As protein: CAGSPLGTEGGELFF.

The CDR3 coding sequence is TGTGCCCACGTGGCCACTAGCGGGTCCGGGGACATCCACGAGCAGTACTTC. Its protein is CAHVATSGSGDIHEQYF. V usage is TRBV6-2 or TRBV6-3 and J usage is TRBJ2-7; the match to TRBD2 covers 9 bases. With V trimmed by 11 bases and J by 5 bases, 22 bases remained unmatched. CDR1 and CDR2 from the germline V gene are MNHEY and SVGEGT. CDR3 size: 17 residues.

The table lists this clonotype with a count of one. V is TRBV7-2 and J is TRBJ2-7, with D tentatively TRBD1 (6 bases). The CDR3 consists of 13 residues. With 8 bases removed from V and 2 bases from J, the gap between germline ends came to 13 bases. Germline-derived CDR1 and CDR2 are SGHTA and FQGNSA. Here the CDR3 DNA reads TGTGCCAGCGCCACAGGGATCCCCTACGAGCAGTACTTC. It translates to CASATGIPYEQYF.

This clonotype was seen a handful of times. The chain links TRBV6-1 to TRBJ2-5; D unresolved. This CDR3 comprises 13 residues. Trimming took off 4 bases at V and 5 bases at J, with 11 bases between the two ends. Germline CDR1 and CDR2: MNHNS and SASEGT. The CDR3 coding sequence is TGTGCCAGCAGTGCCGGAGTCGTGGAGACCCAGTACTTC. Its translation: CASSAGVVETQYF.

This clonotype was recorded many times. CDR3 sequence reads: CASSPSGQGSYEQYF. In nucleotides, the CDR3 is TGTGCCAGCAGTCCATCGGGACAGGGATCCTACGAGCAGTACTTC. This sequence joins TRBV6-2 or TRBV6-3 and TRBJ2-7, with TRBD1 matching 9 bases. V lost 5 bases, J lost 1 base, and 6 bases stayed unmatched. This CDR3 spans 15 amino acids. The germline V gene has CDR1 MNHEY and CDR2 SVGEGT.